This entry features one T cell receptor beta chain sequence. Antigen unknown. TCRdb's copy holds only in-frame clones and misses some; the assay was immunoSEQ multiplex PCR. This table has roughly 100,000 clones, 90% to 95% appearing once. These data are taken from a study of T cells in pancreatic ductal adenocarcinoma. Study observations and caveats: Blood had more productive templates and roughly 8-fold more unique clonotypes than tumor. No significant tumor-blood clonality difference; means were about 0.11 and 0.078. The resected cohort was biased toward the minority with early-stage disease.

The selected patients with pancreatic ductal adenocarcinoma had surgery but no neoadjuvant therapy. The TCR sequence derives from a human donor with pancreatic ductal adenocarcinoma. Sequencing was carried out using PBMCs.

In nucleotides, the CDR3 is TGTGCCAGCAGTTTCGGGGGTTTCCCCGAGCAGTACTTC. Its protein is CASSFGGFPEQYF. V gene TRBV28 combines with J gene TRBJ2-7, with D possibly matching TRBD2 (6 bases). The CDR3 covers 13 residues. The V gene lost 3 bases and the J gene lost 6 bases, with 12 bases spanning the gap. The germline CDR1 and CDR2 sequences are MDHEN and SYDVKM.